This T cell receptor beta chain was captured by sequencing in a study of blood T cell repertoires in COVID-19. Study in general: From the United States, Italy and Spain came samples of acute and convalescent COVID-19.

The authors' processing: Scientists estimated how many nucleated cells there were by amplifying reference gene primers. The table came from immunoSEQ multiplex PCR; TCRdb's copy has only in-frame clones and leaves some out. V, J and clone size reflect that table, while D and trimming were determined from the DNA. The table shows roughly 200,000 clones, with approximately 86% occurring only once. CDR1 and CDR2 (germline): SNHLY, FYNNEI. The CDR3 is made up of 14 amino acids. The V segment lost 9 bases and the J segment 2 bases; nucleotides outside the gene matches: 5. Participants' reported clinical history set cohort assignment.

This sequence joins TRBV2 and TRBJ1-2; 11 nucleotides match TRBD1. The clonotype comes from a woman in her twenties or thirties who had been exposed to COVID-19. Sequenced: PBMCs or T cells enriched from blood (not recorded which). This chain's CDR3 is CASNGQGANYGYTF. CDR3 DNA: TGTGCCAGTAATGGACAGGGGGCAAACTATGGCTACACCTTC.